The 9 T cell receptor beta chains listed next were all sequenced from one sample in a study of post-analysis software for immune sequencing data. cDNA libraries for TCR beta contained unique molecular identifiers. TCRdb called the PCR reads again in MiXCR, with one record for every CDR3 protein. The sample includes 350,000 to 500,000 distinct CDR3 sequences, approximately 39% seen only once; the top ten take around 8%. Study results and caveats: Five TRBV segments (TRBV5-6, TRBV5-1 and TRBV20-1 among them) occurred more frequently in patients than in controls.

These receptors have no known antigen. Sequencing was done on a sample of blood. Receptors originate from a girl aged 2-10 years with multiple sclerosis.

For the CDR3, the DNA is TGTGCCAGCTCACCCAGGGTTTTGGACACTGAAGCTTTCTTT. Its translation: CASSPRVLDTEAFF. The chain uses TRBV18 and TRBJ1-1; weak D call: TRBD1 (5 bases). The CDR3 has 14 amino acids. Trimming removed 3 bases at V and 3 bases at J, with 11 bases between. Germline loops: CDR1 KGHSH, CDR2 LQKENI.

This clonotype turned up a few times. The chain combines TRBV29-1 with TRBJ2-1; 11 bases line up with TRBD2. In germline, CDR1 is SQVTM, CDR2 ANQGSEA. Trimming cost V 2 bases and J 4 bases; bases outside gene matches: 4. The CDR3 is made up of 15 amino acids. For the CDR3, the DNA is TGCAGCGTTGAAAAGGGGACTAGCGGATACAATGAGCAGTTCTTC. It codes for CSVEKGTSGYNEQFF.

The V gene is TRBV28, the J gene TRBJ1-4; TRBD1 matches 9 bases. CDR1 MDHEN and CDR2 SYDVKM come from the germline V gene. The CDR3 runs to 14 residues. Unmatched junction bases numbered 9, after V lost 5 bases and J lost 11 bases. The CDR3 reads CASSPGTGSGKLFF. DNA for the CDR3: TGTGCCAGCAGTCCCGGGACAGGGAGTGGTAAACTGTTTTTT.

This clonotype appeared a few times. The chain carries TRBV18 and TRBJ2-5, with D possibly matching TRBD2 (6 bases). Trimming removed 2 bases from V and 11 bases from J, with 18 bases in between. The CDR3 runs 14 residues. Germline V gene lookup returns CDR1 KGHSH and CDR2 LQKENI. This chain's CDR3 is CASSPETRAVKQYF. The DNA for the CDR3 is TGTGCCAGCTCACCAGAGACTAGAGCCGTTAAGCAGTACTTC.

This sequence joins TRBV4-3 and TRBJ2-5; D unresolved. Germline loops: CDR1 LGHNA, CDR2 YSLEER. The CDR3 covers 14 residues. V was shortened by 0 bases and J by 1 base, with 6 bases between the two germline ends. The CDR3 protein is CASSQEGIQETQYF. DNA of the CDR3: TGCGCCAGCAGCCAAGAAGGAATCCAAGAGACCCAGTACTTC.

The genes are TRBV28 and TRBJ1-2; possible D gene TRBD1, 5 bases. The V gene lost 9 bases and the J gene lost 4 bases, with 15 bases spanning the gap. Germline values: CDR1 MDHEN, CDR2 SYDVKM. This CDR3 comprises 13 residues. CDR3 sequence (DNA): TGTGCCAGTATCGCCGGGGGTCTCTATGGCTACACCTTC. As protein: CASIAGGLYGYTF.

Of note for this clonotype: The germline gene is not matched at one end of the junction; a read error may be the cause. CDR3 DNA sequence: TGTGCCAGCAGTTTCCAACTAGGGGGGGAAGCCAAAGACATTCAGTACTTC. It is translated as CASSFQLGGEAKDIQYF. The gene calls are TRBV28 and TRBJ2-4, with a possible D match to TRBD2 (7 bases). Germline V lookup: CDR1 MDHEN, CDR2 SYDVKM. CDR3 length equals 17 residues.

This chain joins TRBV28 and TRBJ1-1; D possibly corresponds to TRBD1 (5 bases). This CDR3 has 12 amino acids. Trimming stripped 7 bases from V and 0 bases from J, with 6 bases between. CDR1 MDHEN and CDR2 SYDVKM come from the germline V gene. CDR3 bases: TGTGCCAGCAAGGGGATGAACACTGAAGCTTTCTTT. The encoded protein is CASKGMNTEAFF.

This clonotype was found a few times. The rearrangement links TRBV9 to TRBJ1-2, with D uncertain. Looked up from germline, CDR1 is SGDLS and CDR2 is YYNGEE. The CDR3 loop spans 15 amino acids. V lost 0 bases to trimming and J lost 1 base, with 10 bases between them. The CDR3 sequence: CASSVGNSFNYGYTF. The CDR3 bases are TGTGCCAGCAGCGTAGGGAACAGTTTTAACTATGGCTACACCTTC.